Below, 24 T cell receptor beta chains from the same sample are listed, as sequenced in a study of blood T cell repertoires in COVID-19. Here immunoSEQ multiplex PCR was the method, and the copy in TCRdb shows in-frame clones only, minus some. This repertoire shows about 100,000 clones, roughly 90% found once; its top ten account for more than 1.5%. The material sequenced was peripheral blood. These receptors came from a man in his 60s with acute or convalescent COVID-19.

The rearrangement uses TRBV28 and TRBJ1-1; 10 bases are shared with TRBD1. In germline, CDR1 is MDHEN, CDR2 SYDVKM. The ends lost 3 bases at V and 4 bases at J; junction bases unmatched: 8. This CDR3 has 16 amino acids. CDR3 DNA sequence: TGTGCCAGCAGTTTGTTGAGACAGGGGGCGGGCACTGAAGCTTTCTTT. Its protein product is CASSLLRQGAGTEAFF.

This sequence joins TRBV28 and TRBJ1-3; D may be TRBD1 (6 bases). This CDR3 is built from 13 residues. Trimming removed 10 bases from V and 4 bases from J, with 14 bases in between. CDR1 is MDHEN, CDR2 SYDVKM, per germline. CDR3 nucleotides: TGTGCCACCATACAGGGTACCGGAAACACCATATATTTT. Residues: CATIQGTGNTIYF.

V is TRBV28 and J is TRBJ2-5; a weak D match, TRBD2 (5 bases). V was clipped by 5 bases and J by 5 bases, with 21 bases between them. The germline gives CDR1 MDHEN, CDR2 SYDVKM. The CDR3 is made up of 16 amino acids. This CDR3 reads CASSPASYIARETQYF. The CDR3 nucleotides read TGTGCCAGCAGTCCCGCTTCATATATAGCGCGGGAGACCCAGTACTTC.

This clone showed up just once. The chain couples TRBV18 to TRBJ2-7; possible D gene TRBD1, 6 bases. The germline CDR1 and CDR2 sequences are KGHSH and LQKENI. The CDR3 has 19 amino acids. Between the trimmed V and J ends, which lost 0 bases and 3 bases, there was a span of 24 bases. Written as DNA, the CDR3 is TGTGCCAGCTCACCACCCCGGTCCCAGGGGACGGGATTTTTCTACGAGCAGTACTTC. Protein: CASSPPRSQGTGFFYEQYF.

The chain recombines TRBV27 with TRBJ2-5; 8 bases line up with TRBD2. Trimming cost V 5 bases and J 3 bases; bases outside gene matches: 5. The CDR3 is made up of 14 amino acids. Germline values: CDR1 MNHEY, CDR2 SMNVEV (reference sequence). CDR3 region: CASSTRGGEETQYF. CDR3 nucleotide sequence: TGTGCCAGCAGTACACGGGGGGGGGAAGAGACCCAGTACTTC.

This chain joins TRBV5-5 and TRBJ1-1; no firm D call. Germline V lookup: CDR1 SGHKS, CDR2 YYEKEE (reference sequence). This CDR3 contains 13 residues. V lost 0 bases, J lost 6 bases, and 9 bases lay in between. DNA of the CDR3: TGTGCCAGCAGCTTGGGCGGGAGGGCTGAAGCTTTCTTT. This gives the protein CASSLGGRAEAFF.

The chain employs TRBV19 and TRBJ2-7, with TRBD1 as a possible D gene (5 bases). The CDR3 is 13 residues long. V lost 4 bases, J lost 2 bases, and 9 bases lay in between. Germline CDR1 and CDR2: LNHDA and SQIVND (reference sequence). CDR3: CASSTGLPYEQYF. The DNA for the CDR3 is TGTGCCAGTAGTACAGGGCTACCCTACGAGCAGTACTTC.

This chain links TRBV7-6 with TRBJ2-3, with D possibly matching TRBD2 (6 bases). Trimming removed 5 bases from V and 1 base from J, with 7 bases in between. The germline gives CDR1 SGHVS, CDR2 FNYEAQ. The CDR3 is 13 residues long. The CDR3 nucleotides read TGTGCCAGCAGCCCGGGAGGCACAGATACGCAGTATTTT. As protein: CASSPGGTDTQYF. Based on the CDR3 plus reference TRBV7-6 and TRBJ2-3, the full variable domain is GAGVSQSPRYKVTKRGQDVALRCDPISGHVSLYWYRQALGQGPEFLTYFNYEAQQDKSGLPNDRFSAERPEGSISTLTIQRTEQRDSAMYRCASSPGGTDTQYFGPGTRLTVL.

The chain employs TRBV29-1 and TRBJ2-2, with a tentative D call TRBD2 (6 bases). Looked up from germline, CDR1 is SQVTM and CDR2 is ANQGSEA. Trimming stripped 6 bases from V and 4 bases from J, with 9 bases between. The CDR3 is made up of 12 amino acids. CDR3 protein: CSVREVTGELFF. In DNA, the CDR3 is TGCAGCGTCAGGGAGGTCACCGGGGAGCTGTTTTTT.

This clone has a single count. This sequence joins TRBV11-1 and TRBJ2-7, with TRBD2 identical over 14 bases. CDR1 SGHAT and CDR2 FQDESV come from the germline V gene (reference sequence). After removal of 3 bases from V and 5 bases from J, the junction contained 3 bases not matched to a gene. CDR3 length equals 15 residues. Here the CDR3 reads CASSFSTSGRDEQYF. For the CDR3, the DNA is TGTGCCAGCAGCTTTTCGACTAGCGGGAGGGACGAGCAGTACTTC.

The chain is built from TRBV4-1 and TRBJ2-1; no clear D. The CDR3 consists of 12 residues. Trimming pared 1 base from V and 6 bases from J, leaving 4 bases between. Germline V CDR1 and CDR2: MGHRA, YSYEKL. This chain's CDR3 is CASSQGGNEQFF. The DNA for the CDR3 is TGCGCCAGCAGCCAAGGCGGCAATGAGCAGTTCTTC.

The CDR3 region is CATSGGSSYEQYF. The CDR3 DNA is TGTGCCACCAGCGGTGGTAGCTCCTACGAGCAGTACTTC. The J gene is TRBJ2-7, the V gene TRBV24-1; no clear D. Germline V gene sequence: CDR1 KGHDR, CDR2 SFDVKD. The length of the CDR3 is 13 residues. V lost 7 bases and J 0 bases, leaving 9 bases between the germline ends.

This chain connects TRBV2 to TRBJ2-3, with D perhaps TRBD2 (6 bases). This CDR3 has 15 amino acids. V shed 4 bases and J shed 1 base, with 12 bases lying between them. Germline V gene data show CDR1 as SNHLY and CDR2 as FYNNEI. The CDR3 DNA reads TGTGCCAGCAGTGCTAGCGCAAGCCGCACAGATACGCAGTATTTT. Protein sequence: CASSASASRTDTQYF.

This clone was counted once. The genes are TRBV10-1 and TRBJ2-5; D is uncertain. The ends were cut back, 4 bases at V and 3 bases at J, with 3 bases in the middle. The CDR3 sequence is 11 residues long. From germline, CDR1 is WNHNN and CDR2 SYGVQD (reference sequence). The CDR3 region has the DNA TGCGCCAGCAGTGCCAAAGAGACCCAGTACTTC. This sequence encodes CASSAKETQYF.

The V call is TRBV6-5, the J call TRBJ2-1; tentative D call: TRBD2 (5 bases). This CDR3 region has 11 residues. Germline V gene lookup returns CDR1 MNHEY and CDR2 SVGAGI. V was shortened by 7 bases and J by 5 bases, with 6 bases between the two germline ends. The CDR3 loop is CASNGDNEQFF. For the CDR3, the DNA is TGTGCCAGCAACGGGGACAATGAGCAGTTCTTC.

The chain combines TRBV2 with TRBJ1-5; TRBD1 is a possible D gene (5 bases). Germline values: CDR1 SNHLY, CDR2 FYNNEI. V dropped 3 bases and J dropped 2 bases, with 8 bases sitting between them. The CDR3 totals 14 residues. Here the CDR3 DNA reads TGTGCCAGCAGTGACAGGGTGCGCAATCAGCCCCAGCATTTT. It encodes CASSDRVRNQPQHF.

This clone was counted between two and nine times. This sequence joins TRBV3-1 (or the pseudogene TRBV3-2) and TRBJ2-1; 7 nucleotides match TRBD1. Per the germline V gene, CDR1 is LGHDT and CDR2 is YNNKEL (reference sequence). The CDR3 spans 15 residues. J was trimmed by 6 bases and V by 6 bases; bases with no gene match: 11. The CDR3 coding sequence is TGTGCCAGCAGTATCCGCACAGGGGTACGCAATGAGCAGTTCTTC. Amino acid sequence: CASSIRTGVRNEQFF.

This clone showed up just a few times. J is TRBJ2-7 and V is TRBV6-2 or TRBV6-3; D is perhaps TRBD1 (7 bases). This CDR3 contains 15 residues. Deletions cut 0 bases from V and 0 bases from J, with 9 bases between. The germline CDR1 and CDR2 sequences are MNHEY and SVGEGT. CDR3 sequence (DNA): TGTGCCAGCAGTTACTCGCGGGACAGCTCCTACGAGCAGTACTTC. This codes for CASSYSRDSSYEQYF.

The V and J genes are TRBV15 and TRBJ1-1; D unresolved. This CDR3 region has 13 residues. V lost 0 bases and J 6 bases, leaving 8 bases between the germline ends. Germline assignment: CDR1 LNHNV and CDR2 YYDKDF (reference sequence). The CDR3, as DNA: TGTGCCACCAGCAGAGATCTTAGCGCTGAAGCTTTCTTT. As protein: CATSRDLSAEAFF.

V usage is TRBV7-2 and J usage is TRBJ1-1; the D is unclear. Per germline, CDR1 SGHTA and CDR2 FQGNSA. Trimming took off 2 bases at V and 1 base at J, with 5 bases between the two ends. The CDR3 covers 13 residues. DNA of the CDR3: TGTGCCAGCAGCTTAACACCGAACACTGAAGCTTTCTTT. Its translation is CASSLTPNTEAFF. The variable domain in full, with the rest retrieved from reference TRBV7-2 and TRBJ1-1, is GAGVSQSPSNKVTEKGKDVELRCDPISGHTALYWYRQSLGQGLEFLIYFQGNSAPDKSGLPSDRFSAERTGGSVSTLTIQRTQQEDSAVYLCASSLTPNTEAFFGQGTRLTVV.

The chain uses TRBV7-2 and TRBJ2-3; D is undetermined. CDR1 is SGHTA, CDR2 FQGNSA, per germline. Trimming left V 7 bases short and J 4 bases short, with 12 bases between. The CDR3 totals 13 residues. The CDR3 nucleotides read TGTGCCAGCATGCCGGTCATAGCAGATACGCAGTATTTT. It yields the protein CASMPVIADTQYF.

The CDR3 nucleotides are TGTGCCAGCTCACCGTCCGGGAATCAGCCCCAGCATTTT. It is translated as CASSPSGNQPQHF. The chain is built from TRBV18 and TRBJ1-5; D is undetermined. V was clipped by 3 bases and J by 4 bases, with 7 bases between them. The CDR3 covers 13 residues. Germline-derived CDR1 and CDR2 are KGHSH and LQKENI.

This sequence joins TRBV6-6 and TRBJ2-6; D unclear. The CDR3 spans 15 residues. In germline, CDR1 is MNHNY, CDR2 SVGAGI (reference sequence). Trimming left V 0 bases short and J 0 bases short, with 3 bases between. The CDR3 DNA sequence: TGTGCCAGCAGTTACTCCGTCTCTGGGGCCAACGTCCTGACTTTC. Amino acids: CASSYSVSGANVLTF.

This clone was counted only a few times. V usage is TRBV10-1 and J usage is TRBJ2-1, with 8 bases lining up with TRBD2. CDR3 length: 18 amino acids. V dropped 6 bases and J dropped 6; count of bases not matched to a gene: 19. The germline V gene has CDR1 WNHNN and CDR2 SYGVQD (reference sequence). The CDR3 region has the DNA TGCGCCAGCAGCTCCCTAGCGGGTTGGGGGGGCCCGACCAATGAGCAGTTCTTC. Amino acids: CASSSLAGWGGPTNEQFF.